The text below deals with one TCR beta chain. The data belong to a study of blood T cell repertoires in COVID-19. In the study overall: From T cells, B-cell-depleted T cells, or PBMCs came the material, which was cDNA or gDNA.

V gave up 4 bases and J gave up 0 bases; unmatched junction bases: 2. The length of the CDR3 is 14 residues. CDR1 LGHDT and CDR2 YNNKEL come from the germline V gene (reference sequence). TCRdb's table, derived via immunoSEQ multiplex PCR, lists solely in-frame clones and lacks some. The table has some 180,000 clones, 76% seen once. The TCR originated in a woman in her forties or fifties with active or convalescent COVID-19. The sequenced sample consisted of peripheral blood. This chain uses TRBV3-1 (or the pseudogene TRBV3-2) with TRBJ1-2, with 7 nucleotides matching TRBD1. The CDR3 DNA is TGTGCCAGCAGCCGACAGGGTACTAACTATGGCTACACCTTC. As protein: CASSRQGTNYGYTF.